This T cell receptor beta chain is drawn from a study of blood T cells in healthy people across ages. Aged about 6 to 95, donors were systemically healthy Caucasians from Russia. The authors extracted at least 5 micrograms of total RNA per sample. Combining a sample-barcoded 5' primer with a J-beta primer mix, a second PCR ran for roughly 6 to 12 cycles. Each cDNA molecule was tagged by a template-switch adaptor with 12 random nucleotides. Via MiXCR, TCRdb re-called the 5' RACE reads, giving one row per CDR3 protein. The repertoire consists of about 680,000 distinct CDR3 sequences, with 45% to 50% occurring once and the leading ten covering under 35%. Germline-derived CDR1 and CDR2 are SQVTM and ANQGSEA. The junction had 9 bases not matched to a gene; V was cut back by 1 base and J by 11 bases. The CDR3 totals 13 residues.

The chain employs TRBV29-1 and TRBJ1-1; 8 bases fit TRBD1. The material sequenced was blood. The origin of this receptor is a woman aged 60-70 years in good health. DNA of the CDR3: TGCAGCGTTGAAGTGGACAGGGATAAGTTTGCTTTCTTT. It is translated as CSVEVDRDKFAFF.